Detailed here is one T cell receptor beta chain. What it recognizes is unknown. This sample was included in a study of blood T cells in healthy people across ages. Study-wide results and caveats: Possibly confounding the expanded clonotype changes was the fact that donor CMV status was unknown. Observed TCR beta diversity per million T cells went down as age went up. This fall followed a roughly linear course with age. Diversity figures based on one million T cells were deemed too low.

The CDR3 runs to 15 residues. The germline V gene has CDR1 DFQATT and CDR2 SNEGSKA (reference sequence). V lost 6 bases to trimming and J lost 7 bases; unmatched junction nucleotides: 13. Combining a sample-barcoded 5' primer with a J-beta primer mix, a second PCR ran for 7 to 11 cycles. One entry per CDR3 protein, called by TCRdb with MiXCR from the 5' RACE reads. The sample shows roughly 2 million distinct CDR3 sequences, roughly 49% of them seen only once. The chain couples TRBV20-1 to TRBJ2-1; 9 bases line up with TRBD1. The sequence derives from a woman aged 40 to 50 in good health. Sequenced sample: blood. CDR3 sequence reads: CSAYPGTGIINEQFF. DNA for the CDR3: TGCAGTGCATACCCGGGGACAGGGATCATTAATGAGCAGTTCTTC.